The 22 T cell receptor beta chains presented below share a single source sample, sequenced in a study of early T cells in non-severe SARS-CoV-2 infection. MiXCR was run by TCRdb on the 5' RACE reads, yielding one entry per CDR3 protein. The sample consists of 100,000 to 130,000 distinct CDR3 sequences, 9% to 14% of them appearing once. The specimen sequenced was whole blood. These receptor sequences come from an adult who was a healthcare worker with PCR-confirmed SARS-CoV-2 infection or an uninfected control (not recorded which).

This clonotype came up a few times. DNA of the CDR3: TGTGCCAGCAGCTTAAATGGCGGGGGCAATCAGCCCCAGCATTTT. Amino acids: CASSLNGGGNQPQHF. The chain joins TRBV7-8 to TRBJ1-5; D gene unclear. Germline CDR1 and CDR2: SGHVS and FQNEAQ. This CDR3 spans 15 amino acids. V shed 2 bases and J shed 2 bases, with 10 bases lying between them.

The CDR3 sequence is CATSRDGYSGANVLTF. In DNA form, the CDR3 reads TGTGCCACCAGCAGAGATGGATACTCTGGGGCCAACGTCCTGACTTTC. The chain employs TRBV15 and TRBJ2-6; D is unclear. CDR3 size: 16 residues. The V gene lost 0 bases and the J gene lost 0 bases, with 6 bases spanning the gap. Germline-derived CDR1 and CDR2 are LNHNV and YYDKDF (reference sequence).

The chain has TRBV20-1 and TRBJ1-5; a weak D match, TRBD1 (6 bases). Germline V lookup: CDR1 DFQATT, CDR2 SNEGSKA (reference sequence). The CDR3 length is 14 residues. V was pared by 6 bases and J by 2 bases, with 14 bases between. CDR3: CSAPATGGNQPQHF. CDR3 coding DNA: TGCAGTGCCCCGGCGACAGGTGGCAATCAGCCCCAGCATTTT.

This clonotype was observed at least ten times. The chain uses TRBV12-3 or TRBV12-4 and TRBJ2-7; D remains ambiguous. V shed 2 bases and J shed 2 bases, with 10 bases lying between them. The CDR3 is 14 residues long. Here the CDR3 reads CASSLSGEAYEQYF. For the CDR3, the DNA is TGTGCCAGCAGTTTATCCGGTGAGGCCTACGAGCAGTACTTC.

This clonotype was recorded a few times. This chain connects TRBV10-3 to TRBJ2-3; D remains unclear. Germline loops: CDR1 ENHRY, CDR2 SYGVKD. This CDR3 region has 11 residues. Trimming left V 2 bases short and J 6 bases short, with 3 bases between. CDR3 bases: TGTGCCATCAGTGAGCAGGATACGCAGTATTTT. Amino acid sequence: CAISEQDTQYF.

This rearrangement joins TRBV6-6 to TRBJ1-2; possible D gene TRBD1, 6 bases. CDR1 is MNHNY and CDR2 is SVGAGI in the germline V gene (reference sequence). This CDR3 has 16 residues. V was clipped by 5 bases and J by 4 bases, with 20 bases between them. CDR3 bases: TGTGCCAGCAGTACCCCAGGGGCAGGGGTAACCTATGGCTACACCTTC. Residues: CASSTPGAGVTYGYTF.

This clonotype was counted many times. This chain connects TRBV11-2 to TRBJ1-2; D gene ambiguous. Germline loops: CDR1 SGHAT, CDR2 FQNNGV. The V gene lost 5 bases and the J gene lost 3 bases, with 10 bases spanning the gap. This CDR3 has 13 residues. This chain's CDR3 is CASSPAEHYGYTF. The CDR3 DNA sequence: TGTGCCAGCAGCCCAGCAGAGCACTATGGCTACACCTTC.

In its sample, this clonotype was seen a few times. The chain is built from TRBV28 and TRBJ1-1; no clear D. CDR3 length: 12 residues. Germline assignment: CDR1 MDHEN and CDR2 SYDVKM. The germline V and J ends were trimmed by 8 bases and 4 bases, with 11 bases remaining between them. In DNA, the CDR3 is TGTGCCAGCTTTACCCTGGGCACTGAAGCTTTCTTT. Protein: CASFTLGTEAFF.

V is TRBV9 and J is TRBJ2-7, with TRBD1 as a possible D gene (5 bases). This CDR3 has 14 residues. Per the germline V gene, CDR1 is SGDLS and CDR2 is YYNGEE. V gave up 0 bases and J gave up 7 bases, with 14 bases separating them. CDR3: CASSVGPGQGEQYF. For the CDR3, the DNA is TGTGCCAGCAGCGTAGGTCCAGGGCAAGGTGAGCAGTACTTC.

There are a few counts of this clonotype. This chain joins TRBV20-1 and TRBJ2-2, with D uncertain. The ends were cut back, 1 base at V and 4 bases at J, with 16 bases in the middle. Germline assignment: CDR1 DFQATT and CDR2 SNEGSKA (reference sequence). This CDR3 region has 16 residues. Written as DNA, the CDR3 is TGCAGTGCTAGAGGATCAGGAGCCCTCCTCACCGGGGAGCTGTTTTTT. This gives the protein CSARGSGALLTGELFF.

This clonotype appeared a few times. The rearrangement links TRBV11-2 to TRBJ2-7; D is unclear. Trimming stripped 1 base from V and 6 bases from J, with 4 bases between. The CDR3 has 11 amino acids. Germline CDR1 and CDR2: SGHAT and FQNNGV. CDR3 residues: CASSLVGEQYF. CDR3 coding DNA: TGTGCCAGCAGCTTAGTCGGCGAGCAGTACTTC.

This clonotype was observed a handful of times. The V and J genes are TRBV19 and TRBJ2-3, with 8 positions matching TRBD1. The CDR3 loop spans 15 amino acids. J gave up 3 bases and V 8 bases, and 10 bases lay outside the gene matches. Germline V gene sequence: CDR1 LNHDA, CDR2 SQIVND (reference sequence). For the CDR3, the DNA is TGTGCCAGTGCGCAGGGGGCCCAGTCGACAGATACGCAGTATTTT. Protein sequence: CASAQGAQSTDTQYF.

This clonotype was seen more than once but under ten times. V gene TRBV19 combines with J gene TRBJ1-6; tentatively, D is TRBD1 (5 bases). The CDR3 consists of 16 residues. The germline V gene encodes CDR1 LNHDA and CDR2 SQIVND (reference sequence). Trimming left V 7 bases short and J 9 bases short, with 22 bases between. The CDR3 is CASTLGEGLGVSPLHF. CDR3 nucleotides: TGTGCCAGTACCCTGGGGGAGGGACTGGGTGTTTCACCCCTCCACTTT. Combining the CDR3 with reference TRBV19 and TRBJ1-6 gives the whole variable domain DGGITQSPKYLFRKEGQNVTLSCEQNLNHDAMYWYRQDPGQGLRLIYYSQIVNDFQKGDIAEGYSVSREKKESFPLTVTSAQKNPTAFYLCASTLGEGLGVSPLHFGNGTRLTVT.

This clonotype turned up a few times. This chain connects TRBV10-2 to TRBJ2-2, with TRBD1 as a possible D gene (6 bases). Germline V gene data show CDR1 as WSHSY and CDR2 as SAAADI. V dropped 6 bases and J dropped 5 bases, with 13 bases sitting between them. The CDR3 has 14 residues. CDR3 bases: TGCGCCAGCAGGGACATTGGACAGACCGGGGAGCTGTTTTTT. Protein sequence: CASRDIGQTGELFF.

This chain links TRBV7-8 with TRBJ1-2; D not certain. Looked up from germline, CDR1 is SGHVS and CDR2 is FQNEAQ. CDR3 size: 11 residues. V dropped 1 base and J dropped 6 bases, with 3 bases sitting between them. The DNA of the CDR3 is TGTGCCAGCAGCTTAGGTGATGGCTACACCTTC. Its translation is CASSLGDGYTF.

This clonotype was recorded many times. As DNA, the CDR3 is TGTGCCAGCAGCTTAGTTTCAGGTCCAACGGAAGCTTTCTTT. Its protein product is CASSLVSGPTEAFF. V gene TRBV11-2 combines with J gene TRBJ1-1; D is undetermined. The germline gives CDR1 SGHAT, CDR2 FQNNGV. This CDR3 has 14 residues. Trimming removed 1 base from V and 8 bases from J, with 14 bases in between.

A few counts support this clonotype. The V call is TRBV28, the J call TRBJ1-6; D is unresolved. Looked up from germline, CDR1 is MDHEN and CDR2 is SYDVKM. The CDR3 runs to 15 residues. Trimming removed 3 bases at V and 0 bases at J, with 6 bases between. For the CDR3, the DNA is TGTGCCAGCAGTTTCAGGAGCTCCTATAATTCACCCCTCCACTTT. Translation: CASSFRSSYNSPLHF.

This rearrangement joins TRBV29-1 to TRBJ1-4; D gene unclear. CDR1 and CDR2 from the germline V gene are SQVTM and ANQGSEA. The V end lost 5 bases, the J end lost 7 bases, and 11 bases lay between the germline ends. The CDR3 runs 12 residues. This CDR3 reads CSVRSEGEKLFF. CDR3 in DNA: TGCAGCGTTAGGTCGGAAGGTGAAAAACTGTTTTTT. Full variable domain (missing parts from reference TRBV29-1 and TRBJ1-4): SAVISQKPSRDICQRGTSLTIQCQVDSQVTMMFWYRQQPGQSLTLIATANQGSEATYESGFVIDKFPISRPNLTFSTLTVSNMSPEDSSIYLCSVRSEGEKLFFGSGTQLSVL.

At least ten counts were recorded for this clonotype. The DNA of the CDR3 is TGTGCCAGCAGCTTAGAATTCCGGGAGAGCCTCTCTGGGGCCAACGTCCTGACTTTC. Amino acid sequence: CASSLEFRESLSGANVLTF. The V call is TRBV7-8, the J call TRBJ2-6; perhaps TRBD2 as D (6 bases). CDR1 is SGHVS and CDR2 is FQNEAQ in the germline V gene. This CDR3 has 19 amino acids. V was trimmed by 1 base and J by 0 bases, leaving 16 bases between them.

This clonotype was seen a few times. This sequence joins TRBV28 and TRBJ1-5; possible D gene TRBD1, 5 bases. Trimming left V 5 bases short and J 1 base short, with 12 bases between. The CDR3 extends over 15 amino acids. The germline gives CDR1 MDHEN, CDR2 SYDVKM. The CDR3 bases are TGTGCCAGCAGTCCCCTAGGGGAGAGCAATCAGCCCCAGCATTTT. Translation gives CASSPLGESNQPQHF.

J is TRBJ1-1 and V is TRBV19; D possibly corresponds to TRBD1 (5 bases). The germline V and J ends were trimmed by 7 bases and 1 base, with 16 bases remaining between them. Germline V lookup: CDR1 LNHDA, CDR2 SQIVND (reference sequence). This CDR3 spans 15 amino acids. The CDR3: CASTSRVGRNTEAFF. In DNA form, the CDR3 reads TGTGCCAGTACCTCCAGGGTAGGTCGGAACACTGAAGCTTTCTTT.

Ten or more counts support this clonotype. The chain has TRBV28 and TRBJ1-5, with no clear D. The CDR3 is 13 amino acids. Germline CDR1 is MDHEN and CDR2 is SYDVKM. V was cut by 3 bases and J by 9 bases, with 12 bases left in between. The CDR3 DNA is TGTGCCAGCAGTTTGGGATCCGGGCGGCCCCAGCATTTT. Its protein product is CASSLGSGRPQHF.